Listed below are T cell receptor beta chains from one sample, sequenced in a study of glioma-infiltrating T cells. TCRdb reprocessed the multiplex PCR reads with MiXCR, giving one entry per CDR3 protein. In the table there are around 390,000 distinct CDR3 sequences, approximately 42% of which are singletons. The source material was glioma tissue, nonneoplastic brain tissue, or PBMCs (not recorded which). These receptors originate from a human donor with low-grade glioma or glioblastoma, undergoing nonglioma brain surgery, or in good health (not recorded which). Both conserved end residues are part of each CDR3. The D gene is left open where the match is weak. The size entry is marked missing in some rows and otherwise reads once, few, many or a size class.

d_call: TRBD2; v_call: TRBV18; clone_size: few; j_call: TRBJ2-1; cdr3_length: 15; cdr3_aa: CASSPGLAGANEQFF; cdr3_nt: TGTGCCAGCTCACCAGGACTAGCGGGAGCTAATGAGCAGTTCTTC
d_call: -; v_call: TRBV20-1; clone_size: few; j_call: TRBJ2-5; cdr3_length: 12; cdr3_aa: CSARSGAETQYF; cdr3_nt: TGCAGTGCTAGATCGGGGGCAGAGACCCAGTACTTC
d_call: -; v_call: TRBV15; clone_size: many; j_call: TRBJ2-3; cdr3_length: 14; cdr3_aa: CATSRQGYTDTQYF; cdr3_nt: TGTGCCACCAGCAGACAGGGGTACACAGATACGCAGTATTTT
d_call: TRBD2; v_call: TRBV6-6; clone_size: many; j_call: TRBJ2-1; cdr3_length: 18; cdr3_aa: CASSYDTKRGSSYNEQFF; cdr3_nt: TGTGCCAGCAGTTACGACACCAAGCGGGGGAGCTCCTACAATGAGCAGTTCTTC
d_call: -; v_call: TRBV6-5; clone_size: -; j_call: TRBJ2-3; cdr3_length: 13; cdr3_aa: CASSWEVTNTQYF; cdr3_nt: TGTGCCAGCAGCTGGGAGGTAACGAATACGCAGTATTTT
d_call: -; v_call: TRBV27; clone_size: -; j_call: TRBJ1-1; cdr3_length: 13; cdr3_aa: CASRKVMKTEAFF; cdr3_nt: TGTGCCAGCAGGAAGGTAATGAAAACTGAAGCTTTCTTT
d_call: -; v_call: TRBV5-1; clone_size: -; j_call: TRBJ1-4; cdr3_length: 14; cdr3_aa: CASRVGTADEKLFF; cdr3_nt: TGCGCCAGCAGGGTCGGTACAGCGGATGAAAAACTGTTTTTT
d_call: TRBD1; v_call: TRBV7-2; clone_size: few; j_call: TRBJ2-7; cdr3_length: 13; cdr3_aa: CASSYRGFDEQYF; cdr3_nt: TGTGCCAGCAGTTACAGGGGATTTGACGAGCAGTACTTC
d_call: -; v_call: TRBV20-1; clone_size: few; j_call: TRBJ2-7; cdr3_length: 11; cdr3_aa: CSAPLDYEQYF; cdr3_nt: TGCAGTGCCCCCTTAGACTACGAGCAGTACTTC
d_call: -; v_call: TRBV27; clone_size: many; j_call: TRBJ1-6; cdr3_length: 14; cdr3_aa: CASSLLAGRSPLHF; cdr3_nt: TGTGCCAGCAGTTTACTCGCGGGGCGTTCACCCCTCCACTTT
d_call: TRBD2; v_call: TRBV20-1; clone_size: few; j_call: TRBJ2-3; cdr3_length: 15; cdr3_aa: CSAPRGLAGPGAQYF; cdr3_nt: TGCAGTGCTCCCCGCGGACTAGCGGGACCAGGTGCGCAGTATTTT
d_call: -; v_call: TRBV27; clone_size: many; j_call: TRBJ1-3; cdr3_length: 19; cdr3_aa: CASSSLPLKKRSSGNTIYF; cdr3_nt: TGTGCCAGCAGTTCCTTACCGCTCAAGAAGAGGAGCTCTGGAAACACCATATATTTT
d_call: TRBD1; v_call: TRBV4-2; clone_size: -; j_call: TRBJ1-3; cdr3_length: 16; cdr3_aa: CASSHRTGISGNTIYF; cdr3_nt: TGTGCCAGCAGCCATAGGACAGGGATCTCTGGAAACACCATATATTTT
d_call: -; v_call: TRBV28; clone_size: -; j_call: TRBJ1-4; cdr3_length: 13; cdr3_aa: CASISGTYEKLFF; cdr3_nt: TGTGCCAGCATTTCCGGGACATATGAAAAACTGTTTTTT
d_call: -; v_call: TRBV20-1; clone_size: -; j_call: TRBJ2-5; cdr3_length: 15; cdr3_aa: CSAAGVRDRQETQYF; cdr3_nt: TGCAGTGCAGCCGGGGTCAGGGACCGACAAGAGACCCAGTACTTC
d_call: -; v_call: TRBV20-1; clone_size: many; j_call: TRBJ2-3; cdr3_length: 15; cdr3_aa: CSASNSESSTDTQYF; cdr3_nt: TGCAGTGCTAGTAACAGTGAATCTAGCACAGATACGCAGTATTTT
d_call: -; v_call: TRBV6-2/TRBV6-3; clone_size: -; j_call: TRBJ2-7; cdr3_length: 12; cdr3_aa: CASSANIYEQYF; cdr3_nt: TGCGCCAGCAGTGCCAACATCTACGAGCAGTACTTC
d_call: TRBD1; v_call: TRBV28; clone_size: many; j_call: TRBJ2-7; cdr3_length: 14; cdr3_aa: CASSFRDSSYEQYF; cdr3_nt: TGTGCCAGCAGTTTCCGGGACAGCTCCTACGAGCAGTACTTC
d_call: -; v_call: TRBV7-9; clone_size: -; j_call: TRBJ2-1; cdr3_length: 16; cdr3_aa: CASSSRLEGDHNEQFF; cdr3_nt: TGTGCCAGCAGCTCCCGACTAGAGGGAGACCACAATGAGCAGTTCTTC
d_call: TRBD2; v_call: TRBV4-3; clone_size: -; j_call: TRBJ2-3; cdr3_length: 16; cdr3_aa: CASSPRLAGGPDTQYF; cdr3_nt: TGCGCCAGCAGCCCAAGACTAGCGGGAGGGCCAGATACGCAGTATTTT
d_call: -; v_call: TRBV2; clone_size: -; j_call: TRBJ2-3; cdr3_length: 14; cdr3_aa: CASSEERFSNTQYF; cdr3_nt: TGTGCCAGCAGTGAAGAGCGGTTCAGTAATACGCAGTATTTT
d_call: TRBD2; v_call: TRBV11-2; clone_size: many; j_call: TRBJ2-5; cdr3_length: 15; cdr3_aa: CASSLGLAGQETQYF; cdr3_nt: TGTGCCAGCAGCTTGGGGCTAGCGGGACAAGAGACCCAGTACTTC
d_call: -; v_call: TRBV7-2; clone_size: -; j_call: TRBJ1-1; cdr3_length: 15; cdr3_aa: CASSLKSGRNTEAFF; cdr3_nt: TGTGCCAGCAGCCTCAAAAGCGGTAGGAACACTGAAGCTTTCTTT
d_call: TRBD2; v_call: TRBV7-9; clone_size: -; j_call: TRBJ2-3; cdr3_length: 20; cdr3_aa: CASSLSPGLAGDEKTDTQYF; cdr3_nt: TGTGCCAGCAGCTTATCCCCTGGACTAGCGGGAGATGAAAAAACAGATACGCAGTATTTT
d_call: -; v_call: TRBV20-1; clone_size: -; j_call: TRBJ2-7; cdr3_length: 13; cdr3_aa: CSAEATSSYEQYF; cdr3_nt: TGCAGTGCAGAGGCGACTAGCTCCTACGAGCAGTACTTC
d_call: TRBD1; v_call: TRBV28; clone_size: -; j_call: TRBJ1-3; cdr3_length: 17; cdr3_aa: CASSLPPDRESGNTIYF; cdr3_nt: TGTGCCAGCAGTTTACCCCCCGACAGGGAATCTGGAAACACCATATATTTT
d_call: TRBD2; v_call: TRBV20-1; clone_size: many; j_call: TRBJ2-1; cdr3_length: 16; cdr3_aa: CSASLGLAASYNEQFF; cdr3_nt: TGCAGTGCTAGCCTGGGACTAGCGGCCTCCTACAATGAGCAGTTCTTC
d_call: -; v_call: TRBV6-1; clone_size: -; j_call: TRBJ2-7; cdr3_length: 14; cdr3_aa: CASSRHRDLYEQYF; cdr3_nt: TGTGCCAGCAGCCGCCACCGGGACCTCTACGAGCAGTACTTC
d_call: -; v_call: TRBV27; clone_size: few; j_call: TRBJ2-7; cdr3_length: 16; cdr3_aa: CASRPGLQGRRNEQYF; cdr3_nt: TGTGCCAGCAGACCGGGCCTCCAGGGGAGGAGAAACGAGCAGTACTTC
d_call: -; v_call: TRBV20-1; clone_size: many; j_call: TRBJ2-7; cdr3_length: 12; cdr3_aa: CSAEGQIYEQYF; cdr3_nt: TGCAGTGCGGAGGGACAGATTTACGAGCAGTACTTC
d_call: -; v_call: TRBV3-1; clone_size: -; j_call: TRBJ1-5; cdr3_length: 12; cdr3_aa: CASSQDGQPQHF; cdr3_nt: TGTGCCAGCAGCCAAGACGGTCAGCCCCAGCATTTT
d_call: -; v_call: TRBV20-1; clone_size: -; j_call: TRBJ2-5; cdr3_length: 10; cdr3_aa: CSASGEPQYF; cdr3_nt: TGCAGTGCTAGTGGGGAGCCCCAGTACTTC
d_call: -; v_call: TRBV27; clone_size: -; j_call: TRBJ1-2; cdr3_length: 13; cdr3_aa: CASSLRGVRGYTF; cdr3_nt: TGTGCCAGCAGTTTAAGAGGGGTTAGAGGCTACACCTTC
d_call: -; v_call: TRBV2; clone_size: -; j_call: TRBJ2-4; cdr3_length: 17; cdr3_aa: CASSGVLRPRGKNIQYF; cdr3_nt: TGTGCCAGCAGTGGAGTTCTTCGCCCCAGAGGCAAAAACATTCAGTACTTC
d_call: -; v_call: TRBV5-4; clone_size: -; j_call: TRBJ2-1; cdr3_length: 15; cdr3_aa: CASSGGGSPYNEQFF; cdr3_nt: TGTGCCAGCAGCGGGGGGGGCTCACCGTACAATGAGCAGTTCTTC